The subject of this entry is one T cell receptor (beta chain). This specimen belongs to a study of PD-L1 blockade in urothelial cancer. Study background: The patients' atezolizumab therapy, 1,200 mg intravenously every 3 weeks, started in 2014.

Assay used: immunoSEQ multiplex PCR; TCRdb lists only in-frame clones, some missing. The sample lists roughly 48,000 clones; about 87% were seen once. The germline V and J ends were trimmed by 4 bases and 5 bases, with 19 bases remaining between them. There are 15 residues in the CDR3. Germline CDR1 and CDR2: SGHRS and YFSETQ. Sequences were derived from PBMCs, sampled around atezolizumab (anti-PD-L1) treatment. This TCR came from a man aged 40-55 years with urothelial cancer. The chain has TRBV5-1 and TRBJ2-7, with TRBD2 as a possible D gene (7 bases). CDR3 region: CASSVHPGGPNEQYF. DNA for the CDR3: TGCGCCAGCAGCGTCCACCCCGGGGGGCCCAACGAGCAGTACTTC.